The 24 T cell receptor beta chains below were found in one sample sequenced in a study of cytotoxic CD8 clonotypes in ibrutinib-treated CLL. Produced via immunoSEQ multiplex PCR; TCRdb's table is partial and in-frame only. The top ten hold approximately 15% of the sample, which has about 250,000 clones, roughly 74% seen once. The source was PBMCs, collected after 24 months of ibrutinib treatment. The receptors were sampled from a human donor with chronic lymphocytic leukemia.

The rearrangement links TRBV5-1 to TRBJ2-1, with D possibly TRBD2 on 5 matching bases. This CDR3 region has 15 residues. Germline V lookup: CDR1 SGHRS, CDR2 YFSETQ. V was cut by 0 bases and J by 4 bases, with 11 bases left in between. CDR3 region: CASSLVATTYNEQFF. In nucleotides, the CDR3 is TGCGCCAGCAGCTTGGTTGCGACTACGTACAATGAGCAGTTCTTC.

This chain connects TRBV6-6 to TRBJ1-5; D call uncertain. The CDR3 consists of 15 residues. Looked up from germline, CDR1 is MNHNY and CDR2 is SVGAGI (reference sequence). V was clipped by 0 bases and J by 0 bases, with 6 bases between them. The CDR3 region has the DNA TGTGCCAGCAGTTACTCGCCAAGTAGCAATCAGCCCCAGCATTTT. This encodes CASSYSPSSNQPQHF.

The chain combines TRBV19 with TRBJ2-7; 7 bases are shared with TRBD2. With 3 bases clipped from V and 6 bases from J, the junction kept 8 bases outside the gene matches. The germline V gene encodes CDR1 LNHDA and CDR2 SQIVND (reference sequence). This CDR3 contains 14 residues. The chain's CDR3 is CASSMASGTGEQYF. The CDR3 region has the DNA TGTGCCAGTAGTATGGCTAGCGGAACCGGCGAGCAGTACTTC.

The V gene is TRBV18, the J gene TRBJ1-3; a weak D match, TRBD1 (5 bases). Between the trimmed V and J ends, which lost 3 bases and 0 bases, there was a span of 12 bases. CDR1 KGHSH and CDR2 LQKENI come from the germline V gene. The CDR3 sequence is 16 residues long. Here the CDR3 DNA reads TGTGCCAGCTCACCTTTCAACAGGAGCTCTGGAAACACCATATATTTT. Translation: CASSPFNRSSGNTIYF. Filled out from reference TRBV18 and TRBJ1-3, the complete variable domain reads NAGVMQNPRHLVRRRGQEARLRCSPMKGHSHVYWYRQLPEEGLKFMVYLQKENIIDESGMPKERFSAEFPKEGPSILRIQQVVRGDSAAYFCASSPFNRSSGNTIYFGEGSWLTVV.

The chain is built from TRBV9 and TRBJ2-7; D not resolved. Between the trimmed V and J ends, which lost 3 bases and 3 bases, there was a span of 7 bases. CDR3 length: 12 residues. Per the germline V gene, CDR1 is SGDLS and CDR2 is YYNGEE. CDR3 nucleotide sequence: TGTGCCAGCAGCGGAAGGGACTACGAGCAGTACTTC. It encodes CASSGRDYEQYF.

The rearrangement uses TRBV15 and TRBJ2-6; D not resolved. This CDR3 contains 14 residues. V gave up 8 bases and J gave up 0 bases, with 8 bases separating them. Germline loops: CDR1 LNHNV, CDR2 YYDKDF (reference sequence). CDR3 coding DNA: TGTGCCACCTTGAAGGCCTCTGGGGCCAACGTCCTGACTTTC. As protein: CATLKASGANVLTF.

The chain links TRBV20-1 to TRBJ2-3; D perhaps matches TRBD2 (5 bases). Trimming pared 7 bases from V and 9 bases from J, leaving 14 bases between. CDR1 and CDR2 from the germline V gene are DFQATT and SNEGSKA (reference sequence). The CDR3 extends over 11 amino acids. The CDR3 is CSVQSGGTQYF. The DNA for the CDR3 is TGCAGTGTTCAATCTGGAGGCACGCAGTATTTT.

The gene calls are TRBV6-6 and TRBJ1-1, with TRBD1 matching 9 bases. CDR1 and CDR2 (germline): MNHNY, SVGAGI (reference sequence). The V segment lost 6 bases and the J segment 3 bases; nucleotides outside the gene matches: 5. This CDR3 is 14 amino acids long. CDR3: CASRGQGTYTEAFF. In nucleotides, the CDR3 is TGTGCCAGCAGAGGACAGGGGACGTACACTGAAGCTTTCTTT.

The rearrangement uses TRBV15 and TRBJ1-5; tentatively, D is TRBD1 (5 bases). V was shortened by 0 bases and J by 10 bases, with 16 bases between the two germline ends. The CDR3 totals 15 residues. Germline V CDR1 and CDR2: LNHNV, YYDKDF (reference sequence). Here the CDR3 reads CATSRDRGGWSPQHF. In DNA form, the CDR3 reads TGTGCCACCAGCAGAGATCGGGGCGGTTGGAGCCCCCAGCATTTT.

The V and J genes are TRBV13 and TRBJ2-7; D possibly corresponds to TRBD2 (6 bases). There are 14 residues in the CDR3. Germline loops: CDR1 PRHDT, CDR2 FYEKMQ (reference sequence). V dropped 3 bases and J dropped 2 bases, with 11 bases sitting between them. CDR3 loop: CASSLGGGTYEQYF. For the CDR3, the DNA is TGTGCCAGCAGCTTGGGGGGAGGAACCTACGAGCAGTACTTC.

On this clone itself: One end of the junction fails to match germline, which may point to a read error. This chain uses TRBV7-7 with TRBJ1-1; possible D gene TRBD1, 5 bases. The CDR3 sequence is 15 residues long. Germline V gene data show CDR1 as SSHAT and CDR2 as FNYEAQ (reference sequence). In DNA, the CDR3 is TGTGCTAGCAGCCCCATATTGCGGGGCAACACTGAAGCTTTCTTT. It yields the protein CASSPILRGNTEAFF.

The rearrangement uses TRBV7-9 and TRBJ2-3, with 7 bases fitting TRBD2. Germline V gene sequence: CDR1 SEHNR, CDR2 FQNEAQ (reference sequence). V shed 5 bases, J shed 4 bases, and the junction held 3 bases outside the gene matches. This CDR3 contains 13 residues. CDR3 bases: TGTGCCAGCAGCCGACTAGCTCCAGATACGCAGTATTTT. It encodes CASSRLAPDTQYF.

The V and J genes are TRBV2 and TRBJ2-3, with TRBD2 identical over 7 bases. The junction had 3 bases not matched to a gene; V was cut back by 6 bases and J by 6 bases. This CDR3 has 12 residues. Per germline, CDR1 SNHLY and CDR2 FYNNEI. CDR3 DNA sequence: TGTGCCAGCAGCCAGGGAGGGGATACGCAGTATTTT. It specifies CASSQGGDTQYF.

The J gene is TRBJ1-3, the V gene TRBV28, with D unresolved. The V gene's germline CDR1 is MDHEN and CDR2 SYDVKM. Trimming cost V 7 bases and J 0 bases, with 4 bases left between them. The length of the CDR3 is 12 residues. The CDR3 nucleotides read TGTGCCAGCACCTTCTCTGGAAACACCATATATTTT. Protein sequence: CASTFSGNTIYF.

Note on this clone: Other DNA sequences in the same sample also yield this CDR3. This sequence joins TRBV7-9 and TRBJ2-7; D is unclear. The V gene lost 5 bases and the J gene lost 4 bases, with 6 bases spanning the gap. Germline CDR1 is SEHNR and CDR2 is FQNEAQ (reference sequence). The CDR3 length is 11 residues. CDR3 nucleotides: TGTGCCAGCAGCCCAAGTTACGAGCAGTACTTC. The encoded protein is CASSPSYEQYF.

The V gene is TRBV29-1, the J gene TRBJ2-1; 14 bases line up with TRBD2. Germline V gives CDR1 SQVTM, CDR2 ANQGSEA. This CDR3 has 14 amino acids. The junction had 7 bases not matched to a gene; V was cut back by 7 bases and J by 8 bases. Here the CDR3 DNA reads TGCAGCGCCCGGGGGGGACTAGCGGGAGATGAGCAGTTCTTC. It codes for CSARGGLAGDEQFF.

The chain employs TRBV18 and TRBJ2-7; unclear D gene. V gave up 3 bases and J gave up 3 bases, with 15 bases separating them. The CDR3 extends over 15 amino acids. Germline CDR1 KGHSH, CDR2 LQKENI. The CDR3 DNA reads TGTGCCAGCTCACCCGCTCAATGGCGTCTCTACGAGCAGTACTTC. Protein product: CASSPAQWRLYEQYF.

J is TRBJ2-5 and V is TRBV4-2; no clear D. The V gene lost 1 base and the J gene lost 3 bases, with 12 bases spanning the gap. CDR3 length: 15 amino acids. Germline V gives CDR1 LGHNA, CDR2 YNFKEQ. The CDR3 coding sequence is TGTGCCAGCAGCCAAGGCCTCTCCCATGAAGAGACCCAGTACTTC. It is translated as CASSQGLSHEETQYF.

This sequence joins TRBV10-3 and TRBJ1-5; no clear D gene. This CDR3 is built from 12 residues. Per the germline V gene, CDR1 is ENHRY and CDR2 is SYGVKD. Trimming took 3 bases from V and 4 from J, leaving 4 bases between them. CDR3 sequence reads: CAISDLNQPQHF. CDR3 in DNA: TGTGCCATCAGTGACCTTAATCAGCCCCAGCATTTT.

The rearrangement joins TRBV28 to TRBJ2-1; D is unclear. CDR1 is MDHEN and CDR2 is SYDVKM in the germline V gene. V lost 3 bases and J lost 0, with 12 bases in between. The CDR3 is 16 amino acids. CDR3 protein: CASSLPYLSSYNEQFF. The CDR3 DNA reads as TGTGCCAGCAGTTTGCCTTACCTAAGCTCCTACAATGAGCAGTTCTTC.

The rearrangement joins TRBV9 to TRBJ2-7, with D hard to call. This CDR3 has 14 amino acids. V was shortened by 0 bases and J by 4 bases, with 11 bases between the two germline ends. From germline, CDR1 is SGDLS and CDR2 YYNGEE. The CDR3 DNA reads as TGTGCCAGCAGCGTAGAAGGGTTTGGGTACGAGCAGTACTTC. Amino acids: CASSVEGFGYEQYF.

A few counts support this clone. This chain links TRBV13 with TRBJ1-4; a weak D match, TRBD1 (6 bases). In germline, CDR1 is PRHDT, CDR2 FYEKMQ (reference sequence). The CDR3 loop spans 15 amino acids. V was trimmed by 5 bases and J by 8 bases, leaving 18 bases between them. The CDR3 spells CASSESGTMAEKLFF. CDR3 DNA: TGTGCCAGCAGCGAATCCGGGACAATGGCGGAAAAACTGTTTTTT.

V usage is TRBV9 and J usage is TRBJ2-1, with 9 nucleotides matching TRBD2. J was trimmed by 9 bases and V by 6 bases; bases with no gene match: 22. CDR3 length: 18 amino acids. Germline lookup yields CDR1 SGDLS and CDR2 YYNGEE. Written as DNA, the CDR3 is TGTGCCAGCACCCGCGGGCTAGCGGGACCAAGGCGGGAGGGTGAGCAGTTCTTC. It codes for CASTRGLAGPRREGEQFF.

This chain links TRBV6-4 with TRBJ2-1, with no clear D. CDR1 MRHNA and CDR2 SNTAGT come from the germline V gene. The CDR3 is 17 amino acids. V was trimmed by 2 bases and J by 4 bases, leaving 18 bases between them. This chain's CDR3 is CASSDTVATPPYNEQFF. In DNA form, the CDR3 reads TGTGCCAGCAGTGACACCGTGGCAACACCACCTTACAATGAGCAGTTCTTC.